What follows describes a single T cell receptor beta chain. Method: immunoSEQ multiplex PCR; TCRdb's copy keeps in-frame clones and lacks some. The sample has 120,000 to 150,000 clones; 80% to 90% are singletons. The data are from a study of blood T cell repertoires in COVID-19. The CDR3 has 15 amino acids. V was pared by 6 bases and J by 2 bases, with 6 bases of the junction left unmatched. From germline, CDR1 is LNHDA and CDR2 SQIVND (reference sequence). What was sequenced was peripheral blood. V usage is TRBV19 and J usage is TRBJ2-3, with 9 bases fitting TRBD2. This receptor was identified in a human donor with acute or convalescent COVID-19. The donor label of this sample is uncertain. The CDR3 region has the DNA TGTGCCAGTAGCCCCCTAGCGGGGCACACAGATACGCAGTATTTT. Translation gives CASSPLAGHTDTQYF.